What follows are 22 T cell receptor beta chains derived from one specimen sequenced in a study of early T cells in non-severe SARS-CoV-2 infection. Each CDR3 protein gets one entry after TCRdb re-called the 5' RACE reads with MiXCR. The table shows roughly 77,000 distinct CDR3 sequences, with around 12% occurring only once. Sequenced input: whole blood. These receptor sequences come from an adult who was a healthcare worker with PCR-confirmed SARS-CoV-2 infection or an uninfected control (not recorded which).

In its sample, this clonotype was seen many times. This chain uses TRBV19 with TRBJ2-5; D ambiguous. Germline values: CDR1 LNHDA, CDR2 SQIVND (reference sequence). V lost 4 bases and J lost 2, with 20 bases in between. This CDR3 contains 17 residues. The CDR3 coding sequence is TGTGCCAGTAGTAAGGGATACGGGCTGCCTCAGCAAGAGACCCAGTACTTC. Its protein is CASSKGYGLPQQETQYF.

This clonotype was picked up many times. The chain recombines TRBV5-5 with TRBJ2-3, with a tentative D call TRBD2 (6 bases). There are 15 residues in the CDR3. V gave up 3 bases and J gave up 1 base, with 12 bases separating them. From germline, CDR1 is SGHKS and CDR2 YYEKEE (reference sequence). DNA of the CDR3: TGTGCCAGCAGCTCCGGGACTCACCGCACAGATACGCAGTATTTT. It yields the protein CASSSGTHRTDTQYF. Full variable domain (rest looked up from reference TRBV5-5 and TRBJ2-3): DAGVTQSPTHLIKTRGQQVTLRCSPISGHKSVSWYQQVLGQGPQFIFQYYEKEERGRGNFPDRFSARQFPNYSSELNVNALLLGDSALYLCASSSGTHRTDTQYFGPGTRLTVL.

CDR3 region: CASSLSTSSTEAFF. The DNA for the CDR3 is TGCGCCAGCAGCCTTTCGACATCGTCCACTGAAGCTTTCTTT. The V and J genes are TRBV10-2 and TRBJ1-1; D is ambiguous. This CDR3 contains 14 residues. Trimming removed 6 bases at V and 4 bases at J, with 15 bases between. Germline V gives CDR1 WSHSY, CDR2 SAAADI.

V usage is TRBV6-2 or TRBV6-3 and J usage is TRBJ2-7; possibly TRBD2 for D (5 bases). With 6 bases removed from V and 7 bases from J, the gap between germline ends came to 16 bases. Germline V gene data show CDR1 as MNHEY and CDR2 as SVGEGT. The length of the CDR3 is 13 residues. Written as DNA, the CDR3 is TGTGCCAGCAGAGGGCCGGGAATTGGGGAGCAGTACTTC. This encodes CASRGPGIGEQYF.

The chain links TRBV6-6 to TRBJ1-1; D may be TRBD1 (5 bases). The CDR3 consists of 15 residues. CDR1 and CDR2 (germline): MNHNY, SVGAGI (reference sequence). The V end was cut by 2 bases, the J end by 1 base, with 11 bases between. CDR3 sequence: CASSYPGGGNTEAFF. DNA of the CDR3: TGTGCCAGCAGTTACCCGGGCGGGGGGAACACTGAAGCTTTCTTT.

This clonotype has more than one count but fewer than ten. V gene TRBV12-3 or TRBV12-4 combines with J gene TRBJ2-7; 11 bases are a match to TRBD1. This CDR3 is 15 amino acids long. Unmatched junction bases numbered 8, after V lost 6 bases and J lost 4 bases. The CDR3 nucleotides read TGTGCCAGCAGCCTCGGACAGGGGGCGAAATACGAGCAGTACTTC. This gives the protein CASSLGQGAKYEQYF.

The chain is built from TRBV6-4 and TRBJ2-3; D may correspond to TRBD1 or TRBD2 (5 bases each). This CDR3 spans 13 amino acids. The ends were cut back, 8 bases at V and 0 bases at J, with 9 bases in the middle. Germline V CDR1 and CDR2: MRHNA, SNTAGT. CDR3 protein: CASAGASTDTQYF. The CDR3 DNA follows: TGTGCCAGCGCCGGGGCTAGCACAGATACGCAGTATTTT.

This clonotype turned up a few times. This chain connects TRBV20-1 to TRBJ2-5; no definite D call. The germline CDR1 and CDR2 sequences are DFQATT and SNEGSKA (reference sequence). The CDR3 has 15 residues. Deletions cut 1 base from V and 1 base from J, with 13 bases between. The CDR3 is CSARVPRAAQETQYF. In DNA, the CDR3 is TGCAGTGCTAGAGTCCCCCGGGCGGCCCAAGAGACCCAGTACTTC.

This clonotype was seen more than once but under ten times. CDR3 in amino acids: CASRTYTEAFF. The CDR3 DNA reads as TGTGCCAGCAGGACGTACACTGAAGCTTTCTTT. The V gene is TRBV25-1, the J gene TRBJ1-1, with unresolved D. This CDR3 is built from 11 residues. Germline lookup yields CDR1 MGHDK and CDR2 SYGVNS. Between the trimmed V and J ends, which lost 6 bases and 3 bases, there was a span of 5 bases. Using reference TRBV25-1 and TRBJ1-1 for the parts outside the CDR3, the full variable domain is EADIYQTPRYLVIGTGKKITLECSQTMGHDKMYWYQQDPGMELHLIHYSYGVNSTEKGDLSSESTVSRIRTEHFPLTLESARPSHTSQYLCASRTYTEAFFGQGTRLTVV.

This clonotype was found many times. The CDR3 region has the DNA TGTGCCAGCAGTTACTCGGGACTAGCGGGAGGAGAGCAGTTCTTC. It specifies CASSYSGLAGGEQFF. This sequence joins TRBV6-5 and TRBJ2-1, with 15 bases fitting TRBD2. The V segment lost 0 bases and the J segment 10 bases; nucleotides outside the gene matches: 1. Looked up from germline, CDR1 is MNHEY and CDR2 is SVGAGI. The CDR3 is 15 residues long.

This clonotype was detected ten times or more. The rearrangement uses TRBV6-5 and TRBJ2-3, with TRBD2 as a possible D gene (5 bases). The CDR3 totals 14 residues. Germline loops: CDR1 MNHEY, CDR2 SVGAGI. V gave up 0 bases and J gave up 2 bases, with 6 bases separating them. Here the CDR3 DNA reads TGTGCCAGCAGTTACTCTAGCGTCACAGATACGCAGTATTTT. The encoded protein is CASSYSSVTDTQYF.

This clonotype was detected many times. V gene TRBV29-1 combines with J gene TRBJ2-3, with TRBD2 matching over 7 bases. The CDR3 length is 15 residues. Trimming at V came to 6 bases and at J to 1 base, leaving 10 bases not matched to a gene. Germline CDR1 SQVTM, CDR2 ANQGSEA. The DNA of the CDR3 is TGCAGCGTCCTCACCCTAGCGGTCGGCACAGATACGCAGTATTTT. Translating gives CSVLTLAVGTDTQYF.

This clonotype was picked up many times. The chain has TRBV19 and TRBJ2-3; 10 nucleotides match TRBD2. Germline-derived CDR1 and CDR2 are LNHDA and SQIVND (reference sequence). With 7 bases clipped from V and 5 bases from J, the junction kept 9 bases outside the gene matches. CDR3 length: 15 amino acids. The CDR3 spells CASTVSGGAGDTQYF. As DNA, the CDR3 is TGTGCCAGTACCGTGAGCGGGGGGGCCGGAGATACGCAGTATTTT.

The chain recombines TRBV28 with TRBJ1-5; the D is unclear. This CDR3 region has 12 residues. The ends were cut back, 11 bases at V and 2 bases at J, with 10 bases in the middle. Germline V gene sequence: CDR1 MDHEN, CDR2 SYDVKM. CDR3 sequence reads: CACSLGNQPQHF. CDR3 DNA: TGTGCCTGTTCGCTTGGCAATCAGCCCCAGCATTTT.

This sequence joins TRBV29-1 and TRBJ1-1, with D unclear. This CDR3 is built from 11 residues. Germline values: CDR1 SQVTM, CDR2 ANQGSEA. The V gene lost 7 bases and the J gene lost 8 bases, with 14 bases spanning the gap. The CDR3 region has the DNA TGCAGCGCCACGTACACAGCCGAAGCTTTCTTT. Protein sequence: CSATYTAEAFF.

The table lists this clonotype with many counts. CDR3 nucleotides: TGCAGCGCCGAACAGGGACTGAACACCGGGGAGCTGTTTTTT. This codes for CSAEQGLNTGELFF. This rearrangement joins TRBV29-1 to TRBJ2-2; D could derive from TRBD1 or TRBD2 (6 bases each). CDR3 length: 14 residues. V gave up 7 bases and J gave up 1 base, with 13 bases separating them. Germline values: CDR1 SQVTM, CDR2 ANQGSEA.

The sample holds many counts of this clonotype. The V and J genes are TRBV2 and TRBJ2-5, with 9 nucleotides matching TRBD1. The CDR3 consists of 16 residues. CDR1 is SNHLY and CDR2 is FYNNEI in the germline V gene. V was clipped by 5 bases and J by 2 bases; unmatched bases: 9. CDR3 bases: TGTGCCAGCAGTAACCCCGGGACAGGGAAGCAAGAGACCCAGTACTTC. Translation: CASSNPGTGKQETQYF.

The table lists this clonotype with a few counts. The chain couples TRBV10-3 to TRBJ2-3; 9 nucleotides match TRBD2. Trimming removed 6 bases from V and 6 bases from J; junction bases left unmatched: 7. The CDR3 is 14 amino acids. Germline-derived CDR1 and CDR2 are ENHRY and SYGVKD. CDR3 amino acids: CAIRPGLASDTQYF. The CDR3, as DNA: TGTGCCATCAGGCCGGGACTAGCATCTGATACGCAGTATTTT.

The chain has TRBV18 and TRBJ2-7, with unresolved D. CDR3 length: 15 amino acids. The ends were cut back, 3 bases at V and 1 base at J, with 13 bases in the middle. Germline assignment: CDR1 KGHSH and CDR2 LQKENI. The CDR3 protein is CASSPPWGSSYEQYF. As DNA, the CDR3 is TGTGCCAGCTCACCCCCCTGGGGATCATCCTACGAGCAGTACTTC.

The chain uses TRBV29-1 and TRBJ2-1; 7 nucleotides line up with TRBD1. Germline CDR1 and CDR2: SQVTM and ANQGSEA. With V trimmed by 5 bases and J by 4 bases, 11 bases remained unmatched. The CDR3 covers 15 residues. CDR3 region: CSVKPGRGYYNEQFF. In DNA form, the CDR3 reads TGCAGCGTTAAGCCCGGCAGGGGGTATTACAATGAGCAGTTCTTC.

This clonotype appeared many times. CDR3 in DNA: TGTGCCAGCAGTGAACCCTATATGGCCGCCGCCCCTGGAAACACCATATATTTT. Protein sequence: CASSEPYMAAAPGNTIYF. The chain is built from TRBV25-1 and TRBJ1-3; D not resolved. Germline V gene lookup returns CDR1 MGHDK and CDR2 SYGVNS. The CDR3 has 18 residues. The ends were cut back, 2 bases at V and 2 bases at J, with 19 bases in the middle.

This clonotype was observed many times. The V call is TRBV18, the J call TRBJ1-6; D is uncertain. Trimming pared 8 bases from V and 8 bases from J, leaving 10 bases between. Germline V gene data show CDR1 as KGHSH and CDR2 as LQKENI. The CDR3 has 12 amino acids. The chain's CDR3 is CASAIGDSPLHF. The CDR3 coding sequence is TGTGCCAGCGCAATCGGGGATTCACCCCTCCACTTT. The full variable domain, completed using reference TRBV18 and TRBJ1-6, is NAGVMQNPRHLVRRRGQEARLRCSPMKGHSHVYWYRQLPEEGLKFMVYLQKENIIDESGMPKERFSAEFPKEGPSILRIQQVVRGDSAAYFCASAIGDSPLHFGNGTRLTVT.